Listed here are 29 T cell receptor beta chains from one sample, sequenced in a study of shared clonotypes between healthy human individuals. Sequencing was performed with immunoSEQ multiplex PCR; in TCRdb, only in-frame clones are kept and a portion is missing. The sample shows around 1,100,000 clones, 70% to 80% of them seen only once. What was sequenced was memory CD4+ T cells from PBMCs. Subset meaning: CD45RA-negative fraction. The receptor source for this set is a man between 18 and 35 years old in good health. Some clones in this sample may be carry-over from other donors' samples.

The rearrangement joins TRBV11-2 to TRBJ1-4; tentatively, D is TRBD1 (5 bases). The germline V gene has CDR1 SGHAT and CDR2 FQNNGV. V lost 6 bases and J lost 0, with 8 bases in between. This CDR3 has 14 residues. Here the CDR3 reads CASRQGATNEKLFF. CDR3 nucleotide sequence: TGTGCCAGCAGGCAGGGCGCAACTAATGAAAAACTGTTTTTT.

The V gene is TRBV2, the J gene TRBJ2-2; D may be TRBD1 or TRBD2 (5 bases each). CDR1 is SNHLY and CDR2 is FYNNEI in the germline V gene. The CDR3 is made up of 13 amino acids. Between the trimmed V and J ends, which lost 8 bases and 4 bases, there was a span of 11 bases. The CDR3: CASWTGATGELFF. DNA of the CDR3: TGTGCCAGCTGGACCGGGGCCACCGGGGAGCTGTTTTTT.

The chain carries TRBV29-1 and TRBJ2-3; D gene ambiguous. Between the trimmed V and J ends, which lost 3 bases and 2 bases, there was a span of 6 bases. CDR1 and CDR2 (germline): SQVTM, ANQGSEA. The length of the CDR3 is 12 residues. The CDR3 nucleotides read TGCAGCGTTGATTTTCACACAGATACGCAGTATTTT. As protein: CSVDFHTDTQYF.

This clone was seen only once. The chain combines TRBV7-8 with TRBJ1-5; 9 bases match TRBD1. The CDR3 has 16 residues. CDR1 and CDR2 (germline): SGHVS, FQNEAQ. Germline trimming cut 5 bases from V and 6 bases from J; bases unmatched to any gene: 11. The CDR3 DNA is TGTGCCAGCAGCGCAACACAGGGGGCCTACGGTCAGCCCCAGCATTTT. Translating it yields CASSATQGAYGQPQHF.

Concerning this clone itself: A single base separates this from a much larger clone, so it may be a read error. The chain couples TRBV30 to TRBJ1-1; TRBD1 aligns across 7 bases. The CDR3 has 16 amino acids. Per germline, CDR1 GTSNPN and CDR2 SVGIG (reference sequence). V shed 7 bases, J shed 1 base, and the junction held 15 bases outside the gene matches. CDR3 bases: TGTGCCTACATAGTCCCGGGACAGCGATCGAACACTGAAGCTTTCTTT. Translated, it gives CAYIVPGQRSNTEAFF.

V is TRBV9 and J is TRBJ2-7, with 11 bases matching TRBD2. The CDR3 has 14 amino acids. CDR1 SGDLS and CDR2 YYNGEE come from the germline V gene. The junction had 8 bases not matched to a gene; V was cut back by 4 bases and J by 8 bases. The CDR3 here is CASSQTSGVVKQYF. The CDR3 DNA reads as TGTGCCAGCAGCCAGACTAGCGGGGTGGTAAAGCAGTACTTC.

The chain links TRBV5-6 to TRBJ2-3, with D possibly called TRBD1 or TRBD2 (5 bases each). The V gene lost 4 bases and the J gene lost 0 bases, with 18 bases spanning the gap. CDR3 length: 17 residues. Germline V gene sequence: CDR1 SGHDT, CDR2 YYEEEE. DNA for the CDR3: TGTGCCAGCAGCACATTAAGCTGGGACCAAAGCACAGATACGCAGTATTTT. Translated: CASSTLSWDQSTDTQYF.

In its sample, this clone was seen once. The chain joins TRBV11-2 to TRBJ2-4; no definite D call. V was trimmed by 2 bases and J by 0 bases, leaving 5 bases between them. The CDR3 has 14 amino acids. Germline CDR1 is SGHAT and CDR2 is FQNNGV. The CDR3 reads CASSLMLAKNIQYF. The CDR3 region has the DNA TGTGCCAGCAGCTTAATGCTAGCCAAAAACATTCAGTACTTC.

This chain uses TRBV18 with TRBJ2-3; no clear D gene. Trimming cost V 6 bases and J 4 bases, with 14 bases left between them. The CDR3 has 14 amino acids. The germline CDR1 and CDR2 sequences are KGHSH and LQKENI. The CDR3 reads CASSPPARADTQYF. The CDR3 DNA sequence: TGTGCCAGCTCCCCCCCCGCTCGAGCAGATACGCAGTATTTT.

The chain combines TRBV4-3 with TRBJ2-1, with 9 bases identical to TRBD2. The V gene's germline CDR1 is LGHNA and CDR2 YSLEER. Unmatched junction bases numbered 23, after V lost 4 bases and J lost 7 bases. This CDR3 region has 20 residues. CDR3: CASSRKGTSLSGGVENEQFF. CDR3 DNA: TGCGCCAGCAGCCGGAAAGGGACTAGCTTAAGTGGGGGTGTAGAGAATGAGCAGTTCTTC.

This sequence joins TRBV5-1 and TRBJ2-1; D is ambiguous. The CDR3 totals 15 residues. CDR1 is SGHRS and CDR2 is YFSETQ in the germline V gene. The V end was cut by 0 bases, the J end by 2 bases, with 9 bases between. The CDR3 region is CASSLGWATYNEQFF. Written as DNA, the CDR3 is TGCGCCAGCAGCTTGGGGTGGGCGACCTACAATGAGCAGTTCTTC.

The chain recombines TRBV10-3 with TRBJ1-2; D uncertain. The length of the CDR3 is 13 residues. Per the germline V gene, CDR1 is ENHRY and CDR2 is SYGVKD. The germline V and J ends were trimmed by 7 bases and 3 bases, with 12 bases remaining between them. The DNA for the CDR3 is TGTGCCATCAACCGGGTCCTCGACTATGGCTACACCTTC. It encodes CAINRVLDYGYTF.

This chain joins TRBV14 and TRBJ2-1; perhaps TRBD1 as D (6 bases). Germline CDR1 and CDR2: SGHDN and FVKESK. With 5 bases removed from V and 7 bases from J, the gap between germline ends came to 12 bases. The CDR3 is 13 residues long. In nucleotides, the CDR3 is TGTGCCAGCAGCTACAGGGAGCCAAATGAGCAGTTCTTC. This codes for CASSYREPNEQFF.

The chain has TRBV7-3 and TRBJ2-7, with TRBD2 identical over 7 bases. The CDR3 length is 14 residues. Trimming took 5 bases from V and 7 from J; bases not matched to a gene: 11. Germline CDR1 and CDR2: SGHTA and FQGTGA. The CDR3 nucleotides are TGTGCCAGCAGCCTCGGAGGCACCGGGGGGGAGCAGTACTTC. Its protein is CASSLGGTGGEQYF.

The chain has TRBV4-1 and TRBJ2-3; 12 bases align to TRBD2. Germline CDR1 and CDR2: MGHRA and YSYEKL. This CDR3 region has 17 residues. V lost 3 bases to trimming and J lost 1 base; unmatched junction nucleotides: 5. DNA for the CDR3: TGCGCCAGCAGCCACCTAGGGACTAGCGGGCGCACAGATACGCAGTATTTT. Translation: CASSHLGTSGRTDTQYF.

As to this clone: This may arise from a read error, as a much more abundant clone is one base away. At the DNA level, this CDR3 is encoded by other sequences in the same sample as well. The genes are TRBV5-4 and TRBJ1-2, with D possibly matching TRBD1 (6 bases). The V end lost 2 bases, the J end lost 2 bases, and 7 bases lay between the germline ends. The germline V gene encodes CDR1 SGHNT and CDR2 YYREEE (reference sequence). This CDR3 region has 13 residues. CDR3 nucleotide sequence: TGTGCCAGCAGCTTCGACAGGAACTATGGCTACACCTTC. It translates to CASSFDRNYGYTF.

The rearrangement links TRBV5-1 to TRBJ2-7; either TRBD1 or TRBD2 may fit D (6 bases each). Looked up from germline, CDR1 is SGHRS and CDR2 is YFSETQ. This CDR3 contains 13 residues. Trimming removed 4 bases at V and 6 bases at J, with 14 bases between. The DNA of the CDR3 is TGCGCCAGCAGCGGGGGGCTGGCCCGCGAGCAGTACTTC. Protein: CASSGGLAREQYF.

This clone was seen a few times. The sample carries other DNA sequences with the same CDR3. The chain joins TRBV6-1 to TRBJ2-7; D ambiguous. The CDR3 length is 15 residues. CDR1 and CDR2 (germline): MNHNS, SASEGT. Deletions cut 6 bases from V and 6 bases from J, with 21 bases between. CDR3 sequence (DNA): TGTGCCAGCAGCCCCCCCGATCGGGTGTCCGCCGAGCAGTACTTC. Its protein is CASSPPDRVSAEQYF.

The rearrangement joins TRBV28 to TRBJ2-2; D gene unclear. This CDR3 is 15 amino acids long. Trimming cost V 7 bases and J 1 base, with 13 bases left between them. Germline values: CDR1 MDHEN, CDR2 SYDVKM. The CDR3 sequence is CASTRTEMNTGELFF. The CDR3 region has the DNA TGTGCCAGCACCCGGACGGAGATGAACACCGGGGAGCTGTTTTTT.

The chain recombines TRBV6-5 with TRBJ1-4; D is possibly TRBD1 (6 bases). From germline, CDR1 is MNHEY and CDR2 SVGAGI. This CDR3 is built from 13 residues. The V gene lost 6 bases and the J gene lost 6 bases, with 11 bases spanning the gap. This CDR3 reads CASRTDSYEKLFF. In DNA form, the CDR3 reads TGTGCCAGCAGGACGGACAGCTATGAAAAACTGTTTTTT.

This chain joins TRBV11-3 and TRBJ1-3, with no clear D. Trimming took off 1 base at V and 4 bases at J, with 5 bases between the two ends. The CDR3 length is 13 residues. The germline V gene encodes CDR1 SGHNT and CDR2 YENEEA. The CDR3 is CASSLGVGNTIYF. CDR3 DNA: TGTGCCAGCAGCTTAGGTGTCGGAAACACCATATATTTT.

The V gene is TRBV28, the J gene TRBJ1-2; TRBD1 aligns across 7 bases. The CDR3 covers 14 residues. Germline lookup yields CDR1 MDHEN and CDR2 SYDVKM. V lost 5 bases, J lost 6 bases, and 9 bases stayed unmatched. Written as DNA, the CDR3 is TGTGCCAGCAGTAAGGGGGGACAGCAAGATGGCTACACCTTC. Translation gives CASSKGGQQDGYTF.

Regarding this clone: This may arise from a read error, as a much more abundant clone is one base away. The sample carries other DNA sequences with the same CDR3. The genes are TRBV2 and TRBJ2-5; D remains unclear. Germline V gives CDR1 SNHLY, CDR2 FYNNEI. V lost 6 bases to trimming and J lost 2 bases, with 4 bases between them. This CDR3 region has 11 residues. The CDR3 DNA follows: TGTGCCAGCAGCGAACAAGAGACCCAGTACTTC. As protein: CASSEQETQYF.

The V gene is TRBV2, the J gene TRBJ1-5; 7 nucleotides line up with TRBD1. Germline CDR1 SNHLY, CDR2 FYNNEI. The CDR3 consists of 15 residues. V lost 5 bases and J lost 7; bases outside the gene matches: 11. This CDR3 is CASSQGQALLQPQHF. The CDR3 bases are TGTGCCAGCAGTCAAGGACAGGCCCTTTTGCAGCCCCAGCATTTT. Variable domain in full (rest from reference TRBV2 and TRBJ1-5): EPEVTQTPSHQVTQMGQEVILRCVPISNHLYFYWYRQILGQKVEFLVSFYNNEISEKSEIFDDQFSVERPDGSNFTLKIRSTKLEDSAMYFCASSQGQALLQPQHFGDGTRLSIL.

The CDR3 region is CASSYDRARTYGYTF. The DNA for the CDR3 is TGTGCCAGCAGCTACGACAGGGCTCGTACCTATGGCTACACCTTC. The V and J genes are TRBV5-4 and TRBJ1-2; 7 nucleotides line up with TRBD1. The CDR3 is made up of 15 amino acids. The germline V gene has CDR1 SGHNT and CDR2 YYREEE (reference sequence). The J segment lost 4 bases and the V segment lost 3 bases, leaving 9 bases of the junction unmatched.

This clone was recorded a few times. The CDR3 protein is CASKGTGELFF. The CDR3 DNA reads TGTGCCAGCAAAGGCACCGGGGAGCTGTTTTTT. This chain connects TRBV2 to TRBJ2-2; D not certain. V shed 7 bases and J shed 4 bases, with 4 bases lying between them. This CDR3 region has 11 residues. Germline CDR1 and CDR2: SNHLY and FYNNEI.

This clone was recorded once. The chain recombines TRBV5-1 with TRBJ2-1; 9 bases align to TRBD2. V lost 0 bases to trimming and J lost 12 bases; unmatched junction nucleotides: 13. Germline loops: CDR1 SGHRS, CDR2 YFSETQ. This CDR3 spans 16 amino acids. The CDR3 sequence is CASSLGFGLAGSGQFF. Here the CDR3 DNA reads TGCGCCAGCAGCTTGGGGTTCGGGCTAGCGGGATCGGGGCAGTTCTTC.

J is TRBJ2-2 and V is TRBV5-4; TRBD1 might be the D (6 bases). CDR3 length: 15 residues. Trimming stripped 0 bases from V and 4 bases from J, with 10 bases between. Germline V lookup: CDR1 SGHNT, CDR2 YYREEE (reference sequence). In DNA form, the CDR3 reads TGTGCCAGCAGCTTGGAACAGGGTGGCACCGGGGAGCTGTTTTTT. Amino acid sequence: CASSLEQGGTGELFF.

This clone has more than one count but fewer than ten. The V call is TRBV7-9, the J call TRBJ1-5; 8 nucleotides align to TRBD1. The CDR3 length is 17 residues. V dropped 4 bases and J dropped 3; count of bases not matched to a gene: 11. Germline V lookup: CDR1 SEHNR, CDR2 FQNEAQ (reference sequence). CDR3 protein: CASSSTGTGDFNQPQHF. Here the CDR3 DNA reads TGTGCCAGCAGCTCCACCGGGACAGGTGATTTCAATCAGCCCCAGCATTTT.